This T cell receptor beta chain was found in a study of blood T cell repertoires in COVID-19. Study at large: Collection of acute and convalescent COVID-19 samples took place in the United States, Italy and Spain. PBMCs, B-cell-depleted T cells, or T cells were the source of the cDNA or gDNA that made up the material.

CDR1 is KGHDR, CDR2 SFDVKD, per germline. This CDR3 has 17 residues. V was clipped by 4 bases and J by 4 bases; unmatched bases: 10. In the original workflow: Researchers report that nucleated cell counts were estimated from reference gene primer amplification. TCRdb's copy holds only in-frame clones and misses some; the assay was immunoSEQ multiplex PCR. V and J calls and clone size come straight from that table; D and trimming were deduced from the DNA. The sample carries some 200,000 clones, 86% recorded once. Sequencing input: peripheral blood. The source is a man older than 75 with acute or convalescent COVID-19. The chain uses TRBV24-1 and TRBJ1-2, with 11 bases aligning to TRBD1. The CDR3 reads CATSDPGQGGIGYGYTF. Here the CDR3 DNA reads TGTGCCACCAGTGACCCGGGACAGGGGGGAATAGGCTATGGCTACACCTTC.